This T cell receptor beta chain was profiled in a study of blood T cell repertoires in COVID-19. Germline V gene lookup returns CDR1 SGHTS and CDR2 YDEGEE. The ends were cut back, 4 bases at V and 10 bases at J, with 14 bases in the middle. CDR3 length equals 13 residues. As processed by the authors: Using reference gene primer amplification, nucleated cell counts were estimated. Profiling relied on immunoSEQ multiplex PCR, and the TCRdb table lists in-frame clones only, not all of them. V and J calls and clone size follow that table, whereas D and trimming were derived from the DNA. The sample yields 100,000 or so clones, roughly 89% seen once.

Material: peripheral blood. This TCR was recovered from a human donor with acute or convalescent COVID-19. The donor label of this sample is uncertain. The J gene is TRBJ1-4, the V gene TRBV5-8; D remains unclear. The CDR3 coding sequence is TGTGCCAGCAGCGACGGAGGCTTAGGAAAACTGTTTTTT. It translates to CASSDGGLGKLFF. Using reference TRBV5-8 and TRBJ1-4 for the parts outside the CDR3, the full variable domain is EAGVTQSPTHLIKTRGQQATLRCSPISGHTSVYWYQQALGLGLQFLLWYDEGEERNRGNFPPRFSGRQFPNYSSELNVNALELEDSALYLCASSDGGLGKLFFGSGTQLSVL.